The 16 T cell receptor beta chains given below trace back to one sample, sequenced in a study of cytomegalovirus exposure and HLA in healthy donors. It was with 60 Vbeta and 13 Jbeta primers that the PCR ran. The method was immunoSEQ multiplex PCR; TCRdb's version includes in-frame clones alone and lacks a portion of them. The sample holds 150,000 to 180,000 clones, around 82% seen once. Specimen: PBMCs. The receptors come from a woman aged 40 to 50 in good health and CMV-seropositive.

The CDR3 protein is CASSVGGGWYEQYF. CDR3 coding DNA: TGTGCCAGCAGCGTCGGGGGGGGCTGGTACGAGCAGTACTTC. The rearrangement joins TRBV9 to TRBJ2-7; TRBD2 agrees at 8 bases. V shed 2 bases and J 4 bases; nucleotides not matched to a gene: 5. Germline V lookup: CDR1 SGDLS, CDR2 YYNGEE. CDR3 length equals 14 residues.

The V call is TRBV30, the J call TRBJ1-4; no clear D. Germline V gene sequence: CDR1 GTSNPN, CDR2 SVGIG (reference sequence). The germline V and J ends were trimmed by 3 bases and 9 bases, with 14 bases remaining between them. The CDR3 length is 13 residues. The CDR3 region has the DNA TGTGCCTGGAGAGTGACCGGGAGTAAAAAACTGTTTTTT. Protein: CAWRVTGSKKLFF.

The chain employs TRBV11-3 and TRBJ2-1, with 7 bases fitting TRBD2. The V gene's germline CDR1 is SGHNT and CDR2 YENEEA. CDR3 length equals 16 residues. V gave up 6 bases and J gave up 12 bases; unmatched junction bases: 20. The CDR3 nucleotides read TGTGCCAGCAGTGGGGGTCCCCTCCCGGGAGGCCGTAGGCAGTTCTTC. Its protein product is CASSGGPLPGGRRQFF.

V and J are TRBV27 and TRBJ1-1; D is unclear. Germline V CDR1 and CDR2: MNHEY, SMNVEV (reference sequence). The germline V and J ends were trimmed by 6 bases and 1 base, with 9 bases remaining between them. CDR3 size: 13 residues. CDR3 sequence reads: CASSRRGNTEAFF. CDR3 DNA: TGTGCCAGCAGCCGCCGGGGGAACACTGAAGCTTTCTTT.

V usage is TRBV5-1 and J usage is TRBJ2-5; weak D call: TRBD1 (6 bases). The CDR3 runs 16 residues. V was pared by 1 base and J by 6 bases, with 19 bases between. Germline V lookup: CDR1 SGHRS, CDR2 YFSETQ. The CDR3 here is CASSLSGAVGQQTQYF. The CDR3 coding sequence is TGCGCCAGCAGCTTGTCAGGGGCCGTGGGACAACAGACCCAGTACTTC.

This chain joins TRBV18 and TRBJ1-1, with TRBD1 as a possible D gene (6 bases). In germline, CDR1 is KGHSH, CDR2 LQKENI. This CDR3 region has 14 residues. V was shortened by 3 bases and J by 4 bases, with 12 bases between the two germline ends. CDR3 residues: CASSPRGLVTEAFF. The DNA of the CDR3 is TGTGCCAGCTCACCGCGGGGGCTAGTCACTGAAGCTTTCTTT. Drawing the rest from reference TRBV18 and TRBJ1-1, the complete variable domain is NAGVMQNPRHLVRRRGQEARLRCSPMKGHSHVYWYRQLPEEGLKFMVYLQKENIIDESGMPKERFSAEFPKEGPSILRIQQVVRGDSAAYFCASSPRGLVTEAFFGQGTRLTVV.

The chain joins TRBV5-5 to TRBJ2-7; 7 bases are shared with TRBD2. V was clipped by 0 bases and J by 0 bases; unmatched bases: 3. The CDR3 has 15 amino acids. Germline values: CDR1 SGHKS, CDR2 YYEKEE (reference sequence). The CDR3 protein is CASSLAAGLSYEQYF. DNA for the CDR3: TGTGCCAGCAGCTTGGCAGCGGGACTCTCCTACGAGCAGTACTTC.

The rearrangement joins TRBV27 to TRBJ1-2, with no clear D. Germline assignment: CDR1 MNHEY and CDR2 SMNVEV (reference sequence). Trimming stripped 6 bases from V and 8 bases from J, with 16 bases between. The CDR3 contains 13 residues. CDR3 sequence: CASRGVELVGYTF. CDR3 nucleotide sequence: TGTGCCAGCAGGGGCGTTGAACTCGTGGGCTACACCTTC.

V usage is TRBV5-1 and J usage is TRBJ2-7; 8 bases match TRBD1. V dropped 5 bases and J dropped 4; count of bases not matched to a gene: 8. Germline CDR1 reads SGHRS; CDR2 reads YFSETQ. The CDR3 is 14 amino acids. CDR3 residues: CASRKTGAGYEQYF. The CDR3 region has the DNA TGCGCCAGCAGGAAGACAGGGGCGGGATACGAGCAGTACTTC.

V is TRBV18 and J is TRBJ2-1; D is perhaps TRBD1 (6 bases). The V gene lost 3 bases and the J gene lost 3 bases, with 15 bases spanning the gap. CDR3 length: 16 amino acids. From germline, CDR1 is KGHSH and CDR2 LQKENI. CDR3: CASSPKQGEDYNEQFF. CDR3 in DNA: TGTGCCAGCTCACCTAAACAGGGAGAGGACTACAATGAGCAGTTCTTC.

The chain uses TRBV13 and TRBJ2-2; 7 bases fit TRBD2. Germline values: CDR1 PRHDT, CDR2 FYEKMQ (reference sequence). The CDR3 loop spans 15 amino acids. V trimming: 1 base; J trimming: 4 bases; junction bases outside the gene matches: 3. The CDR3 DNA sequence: TGTGCCAGCAGCTTAGAGGCTAGCGGCACCGGGGAGCTGTTTTTT. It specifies CASSLEASGTGELFF.

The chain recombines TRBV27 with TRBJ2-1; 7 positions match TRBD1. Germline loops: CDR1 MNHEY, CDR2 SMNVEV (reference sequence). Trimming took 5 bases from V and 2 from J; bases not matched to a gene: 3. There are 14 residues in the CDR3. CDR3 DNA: TGTGCCAGCAGTGCCGGGACAGCCTACAATGAGCAGTTCTTC. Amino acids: CASSAGTAYNEQFF.

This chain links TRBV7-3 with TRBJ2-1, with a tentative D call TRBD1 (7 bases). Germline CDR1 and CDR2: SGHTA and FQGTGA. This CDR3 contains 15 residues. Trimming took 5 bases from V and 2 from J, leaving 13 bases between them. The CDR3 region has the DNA TGTGCCAGCAGCCCCAGGGGGGATCCCTACAATGAGCAGTTCTTC. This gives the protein CASSPRGDPYNEQFF.

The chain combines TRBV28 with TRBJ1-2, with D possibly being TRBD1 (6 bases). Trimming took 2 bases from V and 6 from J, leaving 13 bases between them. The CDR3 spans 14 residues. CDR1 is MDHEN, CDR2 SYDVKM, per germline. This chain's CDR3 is CASSLPEQGHGYTF. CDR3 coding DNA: TGTGCCAGCAGTTTACCCGAACAGGGCCATGGCTACACCTTC.

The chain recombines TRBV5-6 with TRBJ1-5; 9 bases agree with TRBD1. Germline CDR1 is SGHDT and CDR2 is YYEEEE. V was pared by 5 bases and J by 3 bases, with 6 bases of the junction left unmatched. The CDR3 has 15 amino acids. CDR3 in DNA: TGTGCCAGCAGGTACTGGGACAGGGACAATCAGCCCCAGCATTTT. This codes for CASRYWDRDNQPQHF.

CDR3 amino acids: CASSQDRDSSYEQYF. The CDR3 nucleotides read TGCGCCAGCAGCCAAGATAGGGACTCTTCCTACGAGCAGTACTTC. V usage is TRBV4-1 and J usage is TRBJ2-7; D is possibly TRBD2 (6 bases). V lost 0 bases and J 1 base, leaving 10 bases between the germline ends. This CDR3 spans 15 amino acids. Per germline, CDR1 MGHRA and CDR2 YSYEKL.